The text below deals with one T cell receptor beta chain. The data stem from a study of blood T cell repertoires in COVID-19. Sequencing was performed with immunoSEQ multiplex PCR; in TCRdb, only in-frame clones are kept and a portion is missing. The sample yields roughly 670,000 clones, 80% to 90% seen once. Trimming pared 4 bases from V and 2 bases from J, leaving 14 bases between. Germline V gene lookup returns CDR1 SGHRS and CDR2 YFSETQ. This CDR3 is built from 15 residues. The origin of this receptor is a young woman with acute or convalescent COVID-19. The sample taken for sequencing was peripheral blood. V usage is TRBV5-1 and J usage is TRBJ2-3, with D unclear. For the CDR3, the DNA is TGCGCCAGCAGCCACCTTAGTCTCCCCACAGATACGCAGTATTTT. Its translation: CASSHLSLPTDTQYF.